What follows describes a single TCR beta chain. Antigen unknown. The data were obtained in a study of cytomegalovirus exposure and HLA in healthy donors. Study conclusions and caveats: In the 95 to 150 validation repertoires, approximately 94% of cluster scores exceeded 0, per a later analysis.

This table comes from immunoSEQ multiplex PCR, and its TCRdb copy is limited to in-frame clones, with some not included. The table includes about 120,000 clones, around 89% detected once. Source material: PBMCs. The receptor comes from a woman aged 18-29 years in good health and CMV-seropositive.

CDR3 DNA: TGTGCCAGCAGCTCGGACAGAACCGGGGAGCTGTTTTTT. It codes for CASSSDRTGELFF. The V call is TRBV11-2, the J call TRBJ2-2; possible D gene TRBD1, 6 bases. Germline CDR1 is SGHAT and CDR2 is FQNNGV. V was clipped by 4 bases and J by 5 bases, with 8 bases between them. The CDR3 spans 13 residues.